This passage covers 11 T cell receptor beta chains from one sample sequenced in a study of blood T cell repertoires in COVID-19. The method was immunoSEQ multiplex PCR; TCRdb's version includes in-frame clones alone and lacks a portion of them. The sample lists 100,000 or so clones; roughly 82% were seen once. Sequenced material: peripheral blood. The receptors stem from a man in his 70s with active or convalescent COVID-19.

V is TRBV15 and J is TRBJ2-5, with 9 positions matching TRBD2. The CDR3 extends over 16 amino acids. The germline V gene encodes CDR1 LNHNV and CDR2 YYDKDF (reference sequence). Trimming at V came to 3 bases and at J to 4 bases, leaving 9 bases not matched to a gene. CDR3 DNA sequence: TGTGCCACCAGCAGGGTACTTCTAGCGGGGCCAGAGACCCAGTACTTC. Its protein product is CATSRVLLAGPETQYF.

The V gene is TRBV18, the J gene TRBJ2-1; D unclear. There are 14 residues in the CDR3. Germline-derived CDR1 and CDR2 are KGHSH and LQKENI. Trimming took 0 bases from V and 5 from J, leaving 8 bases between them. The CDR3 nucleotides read TGTGCCAGCTCACCACCGGTGCAGAACAATGAGCAGTTCTTC. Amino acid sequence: CASSPPVQNNEQFF.

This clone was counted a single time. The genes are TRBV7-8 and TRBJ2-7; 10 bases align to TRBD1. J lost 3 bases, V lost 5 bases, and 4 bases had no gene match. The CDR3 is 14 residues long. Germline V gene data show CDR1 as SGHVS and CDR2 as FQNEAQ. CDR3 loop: CASSQTGGGYEQYF. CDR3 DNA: TGTGCCAGCAGCCAGACAGGGGGCGGCTACGAGCAGTACTTC.

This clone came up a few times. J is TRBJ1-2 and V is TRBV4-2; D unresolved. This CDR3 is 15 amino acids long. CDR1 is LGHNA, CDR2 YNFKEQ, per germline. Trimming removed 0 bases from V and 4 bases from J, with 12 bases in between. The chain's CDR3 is CASSQDYGESYGYTF. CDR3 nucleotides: TGTGCCAGCAGCCAAGATTATGGGGAGTCCTATGGCTACACCTTC.

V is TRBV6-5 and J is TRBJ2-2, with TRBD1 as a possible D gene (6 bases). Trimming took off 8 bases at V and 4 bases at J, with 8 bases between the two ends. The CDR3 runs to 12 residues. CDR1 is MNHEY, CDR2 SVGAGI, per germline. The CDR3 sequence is CASYRATGELFF. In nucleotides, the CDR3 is TGTGCCAGCTACAGGGCCACCGGGGAGCTGTTTTTT.

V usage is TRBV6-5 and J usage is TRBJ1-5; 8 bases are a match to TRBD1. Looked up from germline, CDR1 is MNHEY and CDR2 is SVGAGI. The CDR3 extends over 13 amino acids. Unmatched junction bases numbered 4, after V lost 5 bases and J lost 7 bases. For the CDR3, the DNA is TGTGCCAGCAGTACACAGGGGGACCAGCCCCAGCATTTT. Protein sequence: CASSTQGDQPQHF.

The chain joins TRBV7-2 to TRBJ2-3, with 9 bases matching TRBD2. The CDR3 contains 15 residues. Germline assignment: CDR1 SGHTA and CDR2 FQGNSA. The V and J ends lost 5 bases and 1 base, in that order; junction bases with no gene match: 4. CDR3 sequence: CASSVLAGGTDTQYF. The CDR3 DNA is TGTGCCAGCAGCGTCTTAGCGGGAGGCACAGATACGCAGTATTTT.

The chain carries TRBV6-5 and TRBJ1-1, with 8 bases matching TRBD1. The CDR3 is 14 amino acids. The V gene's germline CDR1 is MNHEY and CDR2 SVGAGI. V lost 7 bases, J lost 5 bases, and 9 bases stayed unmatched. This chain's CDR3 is CASNRQGRGTEAFF. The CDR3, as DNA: TGTGCCAGCAACCGACAGGGGAGGGGTACTGAAGCTTTCTTT.

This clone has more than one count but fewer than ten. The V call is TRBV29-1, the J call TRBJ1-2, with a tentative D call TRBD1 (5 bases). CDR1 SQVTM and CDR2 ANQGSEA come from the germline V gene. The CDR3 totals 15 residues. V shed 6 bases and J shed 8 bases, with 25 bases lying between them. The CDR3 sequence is CSVPGFGGGDGGYTF. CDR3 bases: TGCAGCGTCCCCGGGTTTGGCGGCGGGGACGGCGGCTACACCTTC.

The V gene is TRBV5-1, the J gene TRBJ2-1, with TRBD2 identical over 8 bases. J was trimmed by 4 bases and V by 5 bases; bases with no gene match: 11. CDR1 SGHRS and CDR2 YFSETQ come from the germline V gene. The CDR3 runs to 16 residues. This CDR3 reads CASRLHGGAGYNEQFF. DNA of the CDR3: TGCGCCAGCAGACTACACGGGGGGGCCGGGTACAATGAGCAGTTCTTC. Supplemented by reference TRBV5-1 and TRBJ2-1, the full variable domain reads KAGVTQTPRYLIKTRGQQVTLSCSPISGHRSVSWYQQTPGQGLQFLFEYFSETQRNKGNFPGRFSGRQFSNSRSEMNVSTLELGDSALYLCASRLHGGAGYNEQFFGPGTRLTVL.

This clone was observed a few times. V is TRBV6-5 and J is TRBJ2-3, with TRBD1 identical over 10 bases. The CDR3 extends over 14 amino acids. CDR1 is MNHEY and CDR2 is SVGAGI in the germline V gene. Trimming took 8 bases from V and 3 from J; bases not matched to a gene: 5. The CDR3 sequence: CASARDRGTDTQYF. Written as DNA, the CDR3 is TGTGCCAGCGCCCGGGACAGGGGTACAGATACGCAGTATTTT.